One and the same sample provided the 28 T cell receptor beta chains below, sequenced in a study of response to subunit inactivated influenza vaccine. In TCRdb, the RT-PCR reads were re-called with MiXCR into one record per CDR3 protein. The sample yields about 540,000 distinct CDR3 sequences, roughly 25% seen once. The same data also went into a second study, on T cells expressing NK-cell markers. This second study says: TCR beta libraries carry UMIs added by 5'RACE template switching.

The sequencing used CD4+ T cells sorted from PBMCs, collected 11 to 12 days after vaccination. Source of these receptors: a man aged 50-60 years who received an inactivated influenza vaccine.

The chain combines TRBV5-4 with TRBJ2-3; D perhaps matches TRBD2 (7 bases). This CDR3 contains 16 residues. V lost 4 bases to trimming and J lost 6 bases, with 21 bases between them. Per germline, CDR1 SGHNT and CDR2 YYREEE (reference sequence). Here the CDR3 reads CASSPGRGRYGDTQYF. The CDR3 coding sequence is TGTGCCAGCAGCCCGGGGCGGGGGCGTTACGGGGATACGCAGTATTTT.

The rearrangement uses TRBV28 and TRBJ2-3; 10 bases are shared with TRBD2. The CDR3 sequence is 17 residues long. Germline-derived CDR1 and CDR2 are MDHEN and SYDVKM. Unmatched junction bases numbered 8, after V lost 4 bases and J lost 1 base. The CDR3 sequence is CASSSPRGTSGTDTQYF. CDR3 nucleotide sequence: TGTGCCAGCAGTTCCCCACGGGGGACTAGCGGCACAGATACGCAGTATTTT. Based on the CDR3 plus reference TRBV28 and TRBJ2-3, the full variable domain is DVKVTQSSRYLVKRTGEKVFLECVQDMDHENMFWYRQDPGLGLRLIYFSYDVKMKEKGDIPEGYSVSREKKERFSLILESASTNQTSMYLCASSSPRGTSGTDTQYFGPGTRLTVL.

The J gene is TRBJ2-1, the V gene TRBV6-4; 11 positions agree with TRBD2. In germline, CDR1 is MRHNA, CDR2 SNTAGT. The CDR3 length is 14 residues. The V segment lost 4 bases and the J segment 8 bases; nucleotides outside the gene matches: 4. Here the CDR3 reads CASSVAGGRDEQFF. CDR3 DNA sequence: TGTGCCAGCAGTGTAGCGGGAGGGCGGGATGAGCAGTTCTTC.

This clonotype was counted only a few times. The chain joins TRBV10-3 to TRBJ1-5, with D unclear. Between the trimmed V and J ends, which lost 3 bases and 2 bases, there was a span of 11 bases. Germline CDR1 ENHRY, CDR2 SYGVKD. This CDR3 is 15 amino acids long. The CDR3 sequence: CAISETWRGNQPQHF. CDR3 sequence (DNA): TGTGCCATCAGTGAAACCTGGAGAGGCAATCAGCCCCAGCATTTT.

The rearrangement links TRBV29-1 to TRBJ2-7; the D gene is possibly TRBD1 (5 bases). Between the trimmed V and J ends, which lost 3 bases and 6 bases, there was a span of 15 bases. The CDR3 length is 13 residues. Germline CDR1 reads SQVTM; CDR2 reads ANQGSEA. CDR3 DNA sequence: TGCAGCGTTGAGGGGCAGGGTTTTCGCGAGCAGTACTTC. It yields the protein CSVEGQGFREQYF.

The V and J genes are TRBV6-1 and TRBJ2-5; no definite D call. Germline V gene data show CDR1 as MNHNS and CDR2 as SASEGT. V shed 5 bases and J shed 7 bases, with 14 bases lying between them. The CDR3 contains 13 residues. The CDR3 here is CASSIPGLGTQYF. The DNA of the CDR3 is TGTGCCAGCAGTATTCCGGGCCTCGGGACCCAGTACTTC.

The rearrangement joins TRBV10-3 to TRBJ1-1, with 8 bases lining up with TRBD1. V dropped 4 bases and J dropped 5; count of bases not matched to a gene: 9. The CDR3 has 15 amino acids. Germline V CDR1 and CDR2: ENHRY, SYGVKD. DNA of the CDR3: TGTGCCATCAGTGGGCAACTCCAGGGGGCAACTGAAGCTTTCTTT. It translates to CAISGQLQGATEAFF.

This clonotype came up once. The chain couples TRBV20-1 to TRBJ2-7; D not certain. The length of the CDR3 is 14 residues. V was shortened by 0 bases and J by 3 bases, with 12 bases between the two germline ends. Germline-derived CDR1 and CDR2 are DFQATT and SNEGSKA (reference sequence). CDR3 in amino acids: CSARDPIRIYEQYF. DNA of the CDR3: TGCAGTGCTAGAGATCCGATCCGGATCTACGAGCAGTACTTC.

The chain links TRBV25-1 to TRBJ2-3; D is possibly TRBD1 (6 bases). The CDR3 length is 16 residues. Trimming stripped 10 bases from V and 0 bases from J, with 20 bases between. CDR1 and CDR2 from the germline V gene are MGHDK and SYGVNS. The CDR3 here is CATDSTSPYSTDTQYF. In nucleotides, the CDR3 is TGTGCCACGGACAGTACTAGTCCGTATAGCACAGATACGCAGTATTTT.

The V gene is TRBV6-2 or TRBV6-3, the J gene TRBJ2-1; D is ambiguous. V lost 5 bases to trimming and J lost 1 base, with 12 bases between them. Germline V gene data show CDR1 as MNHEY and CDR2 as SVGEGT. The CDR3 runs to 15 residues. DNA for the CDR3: TGTGCCAGCAGTAACGCCGGTAGATCCTACAATGAGCAGTTCTTC. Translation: CASSNAGRSYNEQFF.

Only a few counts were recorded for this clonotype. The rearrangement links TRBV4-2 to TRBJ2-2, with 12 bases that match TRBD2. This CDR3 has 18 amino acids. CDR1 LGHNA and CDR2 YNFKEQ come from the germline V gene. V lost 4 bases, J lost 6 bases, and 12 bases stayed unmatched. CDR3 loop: CASSPNVAPSGGAGELFF. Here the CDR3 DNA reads TGTGCCAGCAGCCCCAACGTTGCGCCTAGCGGGGGGGCCGGGGAGCTGTTTTTT.

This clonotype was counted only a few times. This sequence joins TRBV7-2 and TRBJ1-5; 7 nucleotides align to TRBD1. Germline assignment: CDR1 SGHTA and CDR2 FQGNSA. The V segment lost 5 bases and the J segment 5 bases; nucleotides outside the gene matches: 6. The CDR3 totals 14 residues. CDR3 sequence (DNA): TGTGCCAGCAGCCCAGGACAGGCGGATCAGCCCCAGCATTTT. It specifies CASSPGQADQPQHF.

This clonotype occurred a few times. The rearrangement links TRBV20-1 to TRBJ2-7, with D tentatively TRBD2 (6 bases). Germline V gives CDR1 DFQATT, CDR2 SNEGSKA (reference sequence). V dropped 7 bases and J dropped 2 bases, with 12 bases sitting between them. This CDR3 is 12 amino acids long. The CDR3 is CSVSRRAYEQYF. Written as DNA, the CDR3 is TGCAGTGTTAGCAGGAGGGCCTACGAGCAGTACTTC.

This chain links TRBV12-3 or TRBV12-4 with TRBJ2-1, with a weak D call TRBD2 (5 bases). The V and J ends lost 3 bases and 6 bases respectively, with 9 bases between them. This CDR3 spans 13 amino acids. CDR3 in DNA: TGTGCCAGCAGTTTCGGGGTTGCCAATGAGCAGTTCTTC. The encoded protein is CASSFGVANEQFF.

The CDR3 loop reads CASSLPGLARGWQFF. The CDR3 bases are TGTGCCAGCAGCCTCCCGGGACTGGCAAGGGGTTGGCAGTTCTTC. J is TRBJ2-1 and V is TRBV14, with D tentatively TRBD2 (6 bases). Germline-derived CDR1 and CDR2 are SGHDN and FVKESK. The CDR3 loop spans 15 amino acids. Trimming cost V 4 bases and J 12 bases, with 22 bases left between them.

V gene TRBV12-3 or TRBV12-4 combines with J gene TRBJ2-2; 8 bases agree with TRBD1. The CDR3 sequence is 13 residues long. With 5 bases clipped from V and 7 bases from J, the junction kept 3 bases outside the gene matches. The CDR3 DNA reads TGTGCCAGCAGTGGACAGGGAAACGGGGAGCTGTTTTTT. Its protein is CASSGQGNGELFF.

In DNA, the CDR3 is TGTGCCAGCAGCGGAATATCCCTCACTTACTCGGGCGAGCAGTACTTC. It is translated as CASSGISLTYSGEQYF. This chain links TRBV11-1 with TRBJ2-7; D unclear. The length of the CDR3 is 16 residues. Germline lookup yields CDR1 SGHAT and CDR2 FQDESV (reference sequence). The ends were cut back, 5 bases at V and 6 bases at J, with 23 bases in the middle.

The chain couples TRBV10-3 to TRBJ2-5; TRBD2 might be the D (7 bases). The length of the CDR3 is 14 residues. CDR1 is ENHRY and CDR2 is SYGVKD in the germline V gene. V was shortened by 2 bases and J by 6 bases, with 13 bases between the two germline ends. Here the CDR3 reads CAISEAGALKTQYF. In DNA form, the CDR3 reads TGTGCCATCAGTGAGGCGGGGGCCCTGAAGACCCAGTACTTC.

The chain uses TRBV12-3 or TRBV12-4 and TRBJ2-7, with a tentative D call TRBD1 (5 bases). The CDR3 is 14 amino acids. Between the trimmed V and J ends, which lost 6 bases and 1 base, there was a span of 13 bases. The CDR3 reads CASRKLQASYEQYF. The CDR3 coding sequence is TGTGCCAGCAGAAAATTACAGGCGTCCTACGAGCAGTACTTC.

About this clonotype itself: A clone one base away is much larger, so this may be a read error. In DNA form, the CDR3 reads TGTGCCAGCAGTTTCGCCGGGAATGAGCACTTCTTC. Its translation: CASSFAGNEHFF. This rearrangement joins TRBV6-2 or TRBV6-3 to TRBJ2-1; the D gene is possibly TRBD2 (5 bases). Germline V gene data show CDR1 as MNHEY and CDR2 as SVGEGT. The CDR3 totals 12 residues.

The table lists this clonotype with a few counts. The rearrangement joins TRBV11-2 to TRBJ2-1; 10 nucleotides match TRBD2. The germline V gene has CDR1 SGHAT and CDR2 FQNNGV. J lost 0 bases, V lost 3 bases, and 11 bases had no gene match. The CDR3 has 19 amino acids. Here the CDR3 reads CASSFRAGGPQSSYNEQFF. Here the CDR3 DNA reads TGTGCCAGCAGCTTCCGAGCGGGAGGGCCTCAGAGCTCCTACAATGAGCAGTTCTTC.

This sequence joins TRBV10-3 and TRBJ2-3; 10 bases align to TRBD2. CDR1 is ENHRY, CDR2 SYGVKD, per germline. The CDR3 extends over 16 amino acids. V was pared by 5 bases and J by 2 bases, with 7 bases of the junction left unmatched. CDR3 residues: CAISPTSGRVTDTQYF. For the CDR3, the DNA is TGTGCCATCAGTCCCACGAGCGGGAGGGTCACAGATACGCAGTATTTT.

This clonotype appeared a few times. CDR3 in amino acids: CASSYMGGPYNEQFF. The CDR3 DNA reads as TGTGCCAGCAGTTACATGGGGGGCCCCTACAATGAGCAGTTCTTC. This sequence joins TRBV6-5 and TRBJ2-1; D tentatively reads TRBD1 or TRBD2 (6 bases each). Looked up from germline, CDR1 is MNHEY and CDR2 is SVGAGI. Trimming pared 2 bases from V and 2 bases from J, leaving 10 bases between. The CDR3 is made up of 15 amino acids.

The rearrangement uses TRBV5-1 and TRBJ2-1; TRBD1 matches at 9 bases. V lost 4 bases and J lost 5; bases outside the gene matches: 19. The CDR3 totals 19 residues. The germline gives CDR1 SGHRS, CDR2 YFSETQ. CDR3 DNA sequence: TGCGCCAGCAGCGGACCTCTAACTTCGGGACAGGGCAACCACAATGAGCAGTTCTTC. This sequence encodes CASSGPLTSGQGNHNEQFF.

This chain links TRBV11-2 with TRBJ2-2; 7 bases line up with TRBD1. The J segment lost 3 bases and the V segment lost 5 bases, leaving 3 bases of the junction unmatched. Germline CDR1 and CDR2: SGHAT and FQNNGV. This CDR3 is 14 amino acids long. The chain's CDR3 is CASSPTGHTGELFF. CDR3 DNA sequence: TGTGCCAGCAGCCCGACAGGGCACACCGGGGAGCTGTTTTTT.

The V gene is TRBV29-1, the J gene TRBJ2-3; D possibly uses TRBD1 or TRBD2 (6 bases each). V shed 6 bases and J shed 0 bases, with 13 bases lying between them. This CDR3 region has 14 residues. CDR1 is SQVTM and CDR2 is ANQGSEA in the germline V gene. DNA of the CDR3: TGCAGCGTGGGGGCAGGGAGGAGCACAGATACGCAGTATTTT. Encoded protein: CSVGAGRSTDTQYF.

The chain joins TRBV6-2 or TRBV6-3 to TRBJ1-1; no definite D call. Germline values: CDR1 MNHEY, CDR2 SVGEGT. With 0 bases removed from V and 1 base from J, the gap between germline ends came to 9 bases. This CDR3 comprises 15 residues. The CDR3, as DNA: TGTGCCAGCAGTTACTCAAGGCTCCAGAACACTGAAGCTTTCTTT. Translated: CASSYSRLQNTEAFF.

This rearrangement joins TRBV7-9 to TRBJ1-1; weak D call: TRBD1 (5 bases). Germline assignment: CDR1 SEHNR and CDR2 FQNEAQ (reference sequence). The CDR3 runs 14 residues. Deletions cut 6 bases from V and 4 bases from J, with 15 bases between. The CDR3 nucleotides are TGTGCCAGCAGGCTCAACTCCGGGACCACTGAAGCTTTCTTT. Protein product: CASRLNSGTTEAFF.